This T cell receptor (beta chain) was captured in a study of T cell changes during pregnancy in multiple sclerosis. V was pared by 3 bases and J by 7 bases, with 12 bases between. From germline, CDR1 is MNHEY and CDR2 SMNVEV (reference sequence). This CDR3 is 13 amino acids long. The method was immunoSEQ multiplex PCR; TCRdb's version includes in-frame clones alone and lacks a portion of them. The sample holds some 41,000 clones; nearly 90% are singletons and the top ten take 0.95% to 1.5%. The table lists this clone with a count of one. This sequence joins TRBV27 and TRBJ1-2; maybe TRBD1 (5 bases). The sequence was collected from a female donor with multiple sclerosis, enrolled in a pregnancy study. Sequenced here: CD4+ T cells from peripheral blood mononuclear cells, sampled after pregnancy. The CDR3 region is CASSFLGEGGYTF. The CDR3 DNA is TGTGCCAGCAGTTTTTTAGGGGAAGGTGGCTACACCTTC.